Shown below are 27 T cell receptor beta chains from a single sample sequenced in a study of molecular identifiers for immune sequencing clone quantification. TCRdb used MiXCR to reprocess the PCR reads, holding one entry per CDR3 protein. This sample carries 550,000 to 750,000 distinct CDR3 sequences, just under 20% of them seen once, and the ten largest clones take roughly 0.9%. Sequencing was done on a sample of naive CD8+ T cells from blood, with Jurkat cell RNA spiked in. Subset in this sample: FACS-sorted CD8+CD4-CCR7+CD45RA+ naive T cells. These receptors all come from a human donor in good health. Some libraries in this study had Jurkat cell RNA spiked in.

Comment on this clonotype: This CDR3 fails to terminate in the conserved phenylalanine or tryptophan, so it likely reflects a read error. J is TRBJ2-1 and V is TRBV11-3; 13 bases are a match to TRBD2. The J segment lost 8 bases and the V segment lost 5 bases, leaving 6 bases of the junction unmatched. The CDR3 consists of 15 residues. CDR1 is SGHNT, CDR2 YENEEA, per germline. The CDR3 loop reads CASSKGLAGLDEQFI. The DNA for the CDR3 is TGTGCCAGCAGCAAGGGACTAGCGGGACTCGATGAGCAGTTCATC.

This clonotype was counted ten times or more. The chain recombines TRBV12-3 or TRBV12-4 with TRBJ1-5; D is perhaps TRBD1 (5 bases). Trimming left V 5 bases short and J 4 bases short, with 9 bases between. The CDR3 extends over 13 amino acids. The CDR3 is CASSIHRNQPQHF. As DNA, the CDR3 is TGTGCCAGCAGTATACACAGGAATCAGCCCCAGCATTTT.

The chain combines TRBV12-3 or TRBV12-4 with TRBJ2-1; D possibly uses TRBD1 or TRBD2 (5 bases each). This CDR3 is built from 15 residues. V was clipped by 7 bases and J by 3 bases, with 16 bases between them. CDR3 bases: TGTGCCAGCACCATCTCTGGGGGAGTCTACAATGAGCAGTTCTTC. It specifies CASTISGGVYNEQFF.

This clonotype was observed at least ten times. The chain links TRBV24-1 to TRBJ2-1; 7 bases align to TRBD1. The V segment lost 3 bases and the J segment 4 bases; nucleotides outside the gene matches: 2. Germline-derived CDR1 and CDR2 are KGHDR and SFDVKD. CDR3 length: 14 residues. DNA of the CDR3: TGTGCCACCAGTGATGGGGACAGTTACAATGAGCAGTTCTTC. This encodes CATSDGDSYNEQFF.

Note on this clonotype: A read error may produce the germline difference seen at one junction end. V is TRBV4-3 and J is TRBJ2-3, with 8 bases lining up with TRBD2. Germline CDR1 reads LGHNA; CDR2 reads YSLEER. The CDR3 consists of 17 residues. The CDR3 sequence: CTSSHPWGAGGSDTQYF. CDR3 nucleotides: TGCACCAGCAGCCATCCCTGGGGTGCGGGAGGCTCAGATACGCAGTATTTT.

The sample holds many counts of this clonotype. V is TRBV3-1 and J is TRBJ1-4; D is unclear. CDR3 length equals 14 residues. V lost 0 bases and J 7 bases, leaving 9 bases between the germline ends. Per the germline V gene, CDR1 is LGHDT and CDR2 is YNNKEL (reference sequence). This CDR3 is CASSQDWSFEKLFF. In DNA form, the CDR3 reads TGTGCCAGCAGCCAAGACTGGTCTTTTGAAAAACTGTTTTTT.

The sample holds many counts of this clonotype. The chain is built from TRBV7-9 and TRBJ2-3; TRBD1 aligns across 7 bases. Germline assignment: CDR1 SEHNR and CDR2 FQNEAQ (reference sequence). With V trimmed by 4 bases and J by 2 bases, 12 bases remained unmatched. This CDR3 comprises 17 residues. CDR3 DNA: TGTGCCAGCAGCTGGGCCAGGGGACAGACGCCCACAGATACGCAGTATTTT. Protein product: CASSWARGQTPTDTQYF.

Comment on this clonotype: A read error may be the cause here, since a much bigger clone is one base away. The chain combines TRBV19 with TRBJ1-1; D gene uncertain. V gave up 3 bases and J gave up 7 bases, with 15 bases separating them. This CDR3 has 14 residues. Looked up from germline, CDR1 is LNHDA and CDR2 is SQIVND (reference sequence). Here the CDR3 reads CASSIVGSTSEAFF. The CDR3 DNA sequence: TGTGCCAGTAGTATTGTCGGCTCAACTAGTGAAGCTTTCTTT.

The chain recombines TRBV19 with TRBJ1-1; D not resolved. CDR1 and CDR2 from the germline V gene are LNHDA and SQIVND (reference sequence). The germline V and J ends were trimmed by 5 bases and 0 bases, with 16 bases remaining between them. This CDR3 comprises 16 residues. The chain's CDR3 is CASSLTFVQVNTEAFF. CDR3 in DNA: TGTGCCAGTAGTCTGACCTTCGTGCAGGTGAACACTGAAGCTTTCTTT.

Comment on this clonotype: The CDR3 does not end in the conserved phenylalanine or tryptophan, so this is likely a read error. This chain joins TRBV19 and TRBJ2-3; D unclear. The germline V and J ends were trimmed by 9 bases and 3 bases, with 10 bases remaining between them. CDR1 is LNHDA, CDR2 SQIVND, per germline (reference sequence). The CDR3 covers 12 residues. The CDR3 reads CASSLPTDTQYL. The CDR3 DNA reads as TGTGCCAGCAGCCTTCCGACAGATACGCAGTATCTT.

This clonotype was seen ten or more times. The V gene is TRBV20-1, the J gene TRBJ2-7, with D tentatively TRBD1 or TRBD2 (5 bases each). In germline, CDR1 is DFQATT, CDR2 SNEGSKA (reference sequence). V lost 2 bases, J lost 5 bases, and 22 bases lay in between. The CDR3 is 16 residues long. CDR3 sequence: CSARPLAAGTVNEQYF. The CDR3 bases are TGCAGTGCTAGACCTCTGGCTGCAGGGACGGTTAACGAGCAGTACTTC.

Regarding this clonotype: A much larger clone differs by one base, so this may be a read error. The genes are TRBV24-1 and TRBJ2-1; TRBD2 is a possible D gene (6 bases). Germline CDR1 is KGHDR and CDR2 is SFDVKD. There are 15 residues in the CDR3. The CDR3 sequence is CAPRAGQNSYNERFF. The CDR3 bases are TGTGCCCCAAGGGCGGGGCAAAACTCCTACAATGAGCGGTTCTTC.

The chain has TRBV28 and TRBJ2-7; 8 positions agree with TRBD2. Unmatched junction bases numbered 6, after V lost 5 bases and J lost 3 bases. Germline-derived CDR1 and CDR2 are MDHEN and SYDVKM. The CDR3 is 14 amino acids. The CDR3 DNA sequence: TGTGCCAGCAGTCCCGGGGGGGACTACTACGAGCAGTACTTC. This sequence encodes CASSPGGDYYEQYF.

This clonotype was picked up many times. J is TRBJ2-3 and V is TRBV13, with 10 bases matching TRBD2. There are 16 residues in the CDR3. CDR1 PRHDT and CDR2 FYEKMQ come from the germline V gene (reference sequence). Unmatched junction bases numbered 3, after V lost 1 base and J lost 2 bases. CDR3 nucleotide sequence: TGTGCCAGCAGCTTAGTTCTAGCGGGGGTCACAGATACGCAGTATTTT. Its translation is CASSLVLAGVTDTQYF.

In its sample, this clonotype was seen many times. The V and J genes are TRBV7-9 and TRBJ1-5; unclear D gene. Germline V gene sequence: CDR1 SEHNR, CDR2 FQNEAQ (reference sequence). The CDR3 contains 14 residues. Trimming stripped 2 bases from V and 0 bases from J, with 5 bases between. The CDR3 bases are TGTGCCAGCAGCTTATCAGATAGCAATCAGCCCCAGCATTTT. Protein sequence: CASSLSDSNQPQHF.

This clonotype was detected only a few times. The chain links TRBV6-5 to TRBJ2-7; 10 bases are a match to TRBD2. CDR3 length: 15 residues. Germline trimming cut 5 bases from V and 5 bases from J; bases unmatched to any gene: 9. From germline, CDR1 is MNHEY and CDR2 SVGAGI. The CDR3 spells CASSRASGRSDEQYF. Written as DNA, the CDR3 is TGTGCCAGCAGTCGCGCTAGCGGGAGAAGCGACGAGCAGTACTTC.

The chain employs TRBV2 and TRBJ1-1; D is unclear. The CDR3 length is 13 residues. Per germline, CDR1 SNHLY and CDR2 FYNNEI. The V end was cut by 3 bases, the J end by 1 base, with 6 bases between. Here the CDR3 reads CASSDRTNTEAFF. CDR3 bases: TGTGCCAGCAGTGACAGGACGAACACTGAAGCTTTCTTT.

About this clonotype: The missing conserved phenylalanine or tryptophan at the end of this CDR3 makes a read error likely. The chain joins TRBV6-1 to TRBJ1-2; perhaps TRBD1 as D (5 bases). Trimming removed 7 bases at V and 5 bases at J, with 23 bases between. CDR1 is MNHNS and CDR2 is SASEGT in the germline V gene. CDR3 length: 16 residues. CDR3 DNA sequence: TGTGCCAGCACCACCCAAGAGGGGACCCTACTTTATGGCTACACCTCC. The encoded protein is CASTTQEGTLLYGYTS.

Points on this clonotype: The germline gene is not matched at one end of the junction; a read error may be the cause. The V call is TRBV4-1, the J call TRBJ2-7; D is unclear. The CDR3 contains 13 residues. CDR1 is MGHRA and CDR2 is YSYEKL in the germline V gene. CDR3 sequence (DNA): TGCGCCAGCAGCCAAGGGTTGGGGTACGAGCGGTACTTC. It codes for CASSQGLGYERYF.

Ten or more counts support this clonotype. This chain uses TRBV9 with TRBJ2-3; unclear D gene. Between the trimmed V and J ends, which lost 4 bases and 4 bases, there was a span of 10 bases. CDR1 is SGDLS and CDR2 is YYNGEE in the germline V gene. The CDR3 is 13 residues long. In DNA, the CDR3 is TGTGCCAGCAGCAAGATGACGCCAGATACGCAGTATTTT. It encodes CASSKMTPDTQYF.

Many counts were recorded for this clonotype. V is TRBV29-1 and J is TRBJ2-7, with D possibly matching TRBD2 (6 bases). Trimming stripped 4 bases from V and 0 bases from J, with 10 bases between. The CDR3 length is 13 residues. Germline CDR1 SQVTM, CDR2 ANQGSEA. CDR3 nucleotide sequence: TGCAGCGTTGCTGGCGGGAACTCCTACGAGCAGTACTTC. Translation gives CSVAGGNSYEQYF.

This clonotype was observed at least ten times. This chain's CDR3 is CASSQDVRSPGTQYF. CDR3 sequence (DNA): TGCGCCAGCAGCCAAGATGTGCGGAGCCCGGGGACCCAGTACTTC. The V call is TRBV4-3, the J call TRBJ2-5; unclear D gene. Germline V lookup: CDR1 LGHNA, CDR2 YSLEER. This CDR3 contains 15 residues. Trimming left V 0 bases short and J 7 bases short, with 15 bases between.

This clonotype came up many times. V usage is TRBV27 and J usage is TRBJ1-5; no clear D gene. This CDR3 is 14 amino acids long. Trimming shortened V by 3 bases and J by 4 bases, and 10 bases separated the two germline ends. Germline V gives CDR1 MNHEY, CDR2 SMNVEV (reference sequence). CDR3 sequence: CASSFAGMNQPQHF. The CDR3 DNA reads TGTGCCAGCAGTTTTGCGGGGATGAATCAGCCCCAGCATTTT.

This clonotype was detected many times. V is TRBV10-2 and J is TRBJ2-3, with 12 bases matching TRBD1. The CDR3 is 16 residues long. CDR1 is WSHSY, CDR2 SAAADI, per germline. V dropped 6 bases and J dropped 8; count of bases not matched to a gene: 12. CDR3 DNA: TGCGCCAGCAGCGAAGGTTTGGGACAGGGGGCTGTTACGCAGTATTTT. Protein: CASSEGLGQGAVTQYF.

Concerning this clonotype itself: Given a much more abundant clone one base away, this may be a read error. This chain joins TRBV18 and TRBJ1-4; the D is unclear. Germline V gene data show CDR1 as KGHSH and CDR2 as LQKENI. This CDR3 comprises 15 residues. V gave up 2 bases and J gave up 6 bases, with 13 bases separating them. In DNA form, the CDR3 reads TGTGCCAGCTCACCAGTACGGATAACGGATGAAAAACTGTTTTTT. It codes for CASSPVRITDEKLFF.

There are a few counts of this clonotype. The rearrangement links TRBV7-3 to TRBJ2-3; D is uncertain. CDR1 and CDR2 from the germline V gene are SGHTA and FQGTGA. The CDR3 consists of 14 residues. The V gene lost 2 bases and the J gene lost 5 bases, with 11 bases spanning the gap. CDR3 nucleotide sequence: TGTGCCAGCAGCTTAGGGCTGGAAAGAGATACGCAGTATTTT. It yields the protein CASSLGLERDTQYF.

This clonotype has ten or more counts. The V call is TRBV21-1, the J call TRBJ2-7; the table's TRBD2 call for D was not verified on the DNA. TRBV21-1 is a pseudogene segment. The CDR3 covers 16 residues. CDR3 residues: CASSKVRRDFSYEQYF. CDR3 coding DNA: TGTGCCAGCAGCAAAGTCCGGCGGGACTTCTCCTACGAGCAGTACTTC.